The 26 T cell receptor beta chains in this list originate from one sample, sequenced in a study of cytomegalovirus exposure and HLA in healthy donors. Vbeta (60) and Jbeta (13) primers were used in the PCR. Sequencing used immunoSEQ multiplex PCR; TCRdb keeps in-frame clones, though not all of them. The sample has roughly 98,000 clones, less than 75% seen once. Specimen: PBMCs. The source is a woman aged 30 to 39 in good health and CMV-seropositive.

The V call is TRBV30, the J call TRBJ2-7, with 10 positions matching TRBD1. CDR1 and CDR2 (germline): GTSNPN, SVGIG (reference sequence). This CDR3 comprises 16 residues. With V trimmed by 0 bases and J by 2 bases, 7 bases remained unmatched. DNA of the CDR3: TGTGCCTGGAGTGTAAGGGGACAGGGGAAAACCTACGAGCAGTACTTC. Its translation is CAWSVRGQGKTYEQYF.

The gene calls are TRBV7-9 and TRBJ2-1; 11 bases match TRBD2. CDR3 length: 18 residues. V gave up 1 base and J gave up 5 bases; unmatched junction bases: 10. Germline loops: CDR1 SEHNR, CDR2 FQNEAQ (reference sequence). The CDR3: CASSLDFRLAGGHNEQFF. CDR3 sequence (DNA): TGTGCCAGCAGCTTAGACTTCCGCCTAGCGGGGGGCCACAATGAGCAGTTCTTC.

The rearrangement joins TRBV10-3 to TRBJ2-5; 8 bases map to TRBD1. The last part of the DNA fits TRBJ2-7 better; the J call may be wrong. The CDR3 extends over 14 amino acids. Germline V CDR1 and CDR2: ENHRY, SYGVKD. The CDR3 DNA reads TGTGCCATCTCGAGGACAGGGAGCTCCTACGAGCAGTACTTC. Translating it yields CAISRTGSSYEQYF.

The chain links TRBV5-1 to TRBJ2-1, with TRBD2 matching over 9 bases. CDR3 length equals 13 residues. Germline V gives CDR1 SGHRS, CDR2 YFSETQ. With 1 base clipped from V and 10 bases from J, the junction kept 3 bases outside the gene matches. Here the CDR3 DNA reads TGCGCCAGCAGCTTGTCCGGGACTAGCGAGCAGTTCTTC. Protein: CASSLSGTSEQFF.

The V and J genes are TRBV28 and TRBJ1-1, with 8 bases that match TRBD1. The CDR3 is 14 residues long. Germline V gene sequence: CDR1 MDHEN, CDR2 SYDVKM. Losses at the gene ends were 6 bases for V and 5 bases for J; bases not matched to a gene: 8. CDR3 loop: CASRNRGSMTEAFF. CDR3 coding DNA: TGTGCCAGCAGAAACAGGGGGTCGATGACTGAAGCTTTCTTT.

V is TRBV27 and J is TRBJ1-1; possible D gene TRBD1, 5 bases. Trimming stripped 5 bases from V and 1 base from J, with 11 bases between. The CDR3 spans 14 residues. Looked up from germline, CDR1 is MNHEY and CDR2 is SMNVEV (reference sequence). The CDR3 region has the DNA TGTGCCAGCAGTATGGGTGACAGGAACACTGAAGCTTTCTTT. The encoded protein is CASSMGDRNTEAFF.

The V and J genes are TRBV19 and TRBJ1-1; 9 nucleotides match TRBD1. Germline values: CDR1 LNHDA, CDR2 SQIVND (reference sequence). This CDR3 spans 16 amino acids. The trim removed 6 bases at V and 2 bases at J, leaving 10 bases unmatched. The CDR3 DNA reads TGTGCCAGTAGCGTTAGGACAGGGGCAACAAACACTGAAGCTTTCTTT. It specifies CASSVRTGATNTEAFF.

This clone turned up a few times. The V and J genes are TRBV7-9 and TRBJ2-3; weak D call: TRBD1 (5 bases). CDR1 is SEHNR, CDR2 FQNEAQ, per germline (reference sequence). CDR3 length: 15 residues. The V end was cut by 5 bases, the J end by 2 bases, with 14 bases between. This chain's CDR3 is CASSPVGQNTDTQYF. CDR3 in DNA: TGTGCCAGCAGCCCCGTCGGACAAAACACAGATACGCAGTATTTT.

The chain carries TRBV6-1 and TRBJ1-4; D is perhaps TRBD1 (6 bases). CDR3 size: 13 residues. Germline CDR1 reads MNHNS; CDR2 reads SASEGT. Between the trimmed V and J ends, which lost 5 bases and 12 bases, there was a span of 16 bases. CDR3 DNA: TGTGCCAGCAGTAAACAGGGTTCGTGGGAACTGTTTTTT. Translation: CASSKQGSWELFF.

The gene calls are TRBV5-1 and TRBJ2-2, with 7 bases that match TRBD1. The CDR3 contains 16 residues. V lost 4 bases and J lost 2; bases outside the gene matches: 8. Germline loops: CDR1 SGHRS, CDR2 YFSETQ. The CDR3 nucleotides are TGCGCCAGCAGCCCAAGACAGGGATCAAACACCGGGGAGCTGTTTTTT. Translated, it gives CASSPRQGSNTGELFF.

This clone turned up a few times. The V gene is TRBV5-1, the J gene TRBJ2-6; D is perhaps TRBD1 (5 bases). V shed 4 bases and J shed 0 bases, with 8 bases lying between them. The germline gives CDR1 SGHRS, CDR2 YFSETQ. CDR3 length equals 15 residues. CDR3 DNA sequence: TGCGCCAGCAGCGCTACAGGCTCTGGGGCCAACGTCCTGACTTTC. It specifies CASSATGSGANVLTF.

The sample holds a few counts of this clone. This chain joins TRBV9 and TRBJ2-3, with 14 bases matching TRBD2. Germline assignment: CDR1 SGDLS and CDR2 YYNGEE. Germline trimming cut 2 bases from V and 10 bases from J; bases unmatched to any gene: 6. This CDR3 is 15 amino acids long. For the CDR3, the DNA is TGTGCCAGCAGCGTGACTAGCGGGGGGGCCGGGGCGCAGTATTTT. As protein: CASSVTSGGAGAQYF.

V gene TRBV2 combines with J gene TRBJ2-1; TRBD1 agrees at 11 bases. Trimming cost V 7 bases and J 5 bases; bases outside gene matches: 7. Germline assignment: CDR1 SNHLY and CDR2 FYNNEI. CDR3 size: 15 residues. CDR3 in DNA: TGTGCCAGCACAACCGGGACAGGGGGTAACAATGAGCAGTTCTTC. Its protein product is CASTTGTGGNNEQFF.

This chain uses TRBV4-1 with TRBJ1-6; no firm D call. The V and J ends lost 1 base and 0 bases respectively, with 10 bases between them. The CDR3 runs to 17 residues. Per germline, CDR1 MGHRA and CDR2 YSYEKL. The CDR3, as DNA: TGCGCCAGCAGCCAAGGATCGGGTGGCTCCTATAATTCACCCCTCCACTTT. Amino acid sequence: CASSQGSGGSYNSPLHF.

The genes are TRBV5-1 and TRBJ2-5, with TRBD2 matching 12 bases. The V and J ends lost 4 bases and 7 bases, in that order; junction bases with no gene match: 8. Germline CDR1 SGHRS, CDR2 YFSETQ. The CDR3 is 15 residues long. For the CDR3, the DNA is TGCGCCAGCAGCCCTAGCGGGGGGGGCGAAGGGACCCAGTACTTC. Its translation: CASSPSGGGEGTQYF. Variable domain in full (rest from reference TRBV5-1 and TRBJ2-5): KAGVTQTPRYLIKTRGQQVTLSCSPISGHRSVSWYQQTPGQGLQFLFEYFSETQRNKGNFPGRFSGRQFSNSRSEMNVSTLELGDSALYLCASSPSGGGEGTQYFGPGTRLLVL.

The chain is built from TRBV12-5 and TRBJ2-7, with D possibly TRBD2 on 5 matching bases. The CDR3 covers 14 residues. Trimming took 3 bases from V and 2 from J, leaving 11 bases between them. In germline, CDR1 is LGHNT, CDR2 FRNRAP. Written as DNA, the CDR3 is TGTGCTAGTGGTTTCGGCGGGCTCGCCTACGAGCAGTACTTC. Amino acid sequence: CASGFGGLAYEQYF.

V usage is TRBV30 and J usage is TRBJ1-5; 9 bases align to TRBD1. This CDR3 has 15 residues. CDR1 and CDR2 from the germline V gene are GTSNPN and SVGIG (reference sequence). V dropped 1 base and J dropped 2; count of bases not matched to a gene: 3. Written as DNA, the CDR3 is TGTGCCTGGAGTGGACAGGGGGGAGGCAATCAGCCCCAGCATTTT. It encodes CAWSGQGGGNQPQHF.

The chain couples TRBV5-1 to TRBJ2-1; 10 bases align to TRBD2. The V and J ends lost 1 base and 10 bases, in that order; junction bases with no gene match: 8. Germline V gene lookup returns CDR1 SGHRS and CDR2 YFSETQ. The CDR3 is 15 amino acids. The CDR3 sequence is CASSLQLAGQGEQFF. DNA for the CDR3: TGCGCCAGCAGCTTGCAACTAGCGGGGCAAGGCGAGCAGTTCTTC.

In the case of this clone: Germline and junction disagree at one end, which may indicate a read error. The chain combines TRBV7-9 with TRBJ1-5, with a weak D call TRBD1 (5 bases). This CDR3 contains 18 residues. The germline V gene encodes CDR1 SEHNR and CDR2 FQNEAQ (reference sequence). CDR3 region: CSSSFKGHSAGGNQPQHF. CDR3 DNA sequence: TGTTCCAGCAGCTTTAAAGGACACTCGGCGGGAGGAAATCAGCCCCAGCATTTT.

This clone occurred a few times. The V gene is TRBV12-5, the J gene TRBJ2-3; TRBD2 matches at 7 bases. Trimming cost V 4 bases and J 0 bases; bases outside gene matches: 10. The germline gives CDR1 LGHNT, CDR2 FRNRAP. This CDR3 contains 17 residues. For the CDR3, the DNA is TGTGCTAGTGGTTCAACCAGCGGGACTCCTAGCACAGATACGCAGTATTTT. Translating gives CASGSTSGTPSTDTQYF.

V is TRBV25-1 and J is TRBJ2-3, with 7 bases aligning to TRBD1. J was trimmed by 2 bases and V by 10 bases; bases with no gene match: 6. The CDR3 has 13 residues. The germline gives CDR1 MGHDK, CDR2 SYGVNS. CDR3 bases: TGTGCCACCCGGGACAGATTCACAGATACGCAGTATTTT. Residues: CATRDRFTDTQYF.

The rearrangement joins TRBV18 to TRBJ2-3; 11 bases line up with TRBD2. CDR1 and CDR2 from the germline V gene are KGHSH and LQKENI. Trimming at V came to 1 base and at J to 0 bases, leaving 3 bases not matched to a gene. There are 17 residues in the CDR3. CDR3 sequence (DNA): TGTGCCAGCTCACCACTGGGACTAGCGGATAGCACAGATACGCAGTATTTT. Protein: CASSPLGLADSTDTQYF.

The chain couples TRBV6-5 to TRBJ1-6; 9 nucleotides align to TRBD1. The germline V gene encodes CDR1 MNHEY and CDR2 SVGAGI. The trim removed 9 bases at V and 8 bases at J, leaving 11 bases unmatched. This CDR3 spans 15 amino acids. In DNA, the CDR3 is TGTGCCAGTGGCCGGGGGGACAGGGAAGATTCACCCCTCCACTTT. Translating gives CASGRGDREDSPLHF.

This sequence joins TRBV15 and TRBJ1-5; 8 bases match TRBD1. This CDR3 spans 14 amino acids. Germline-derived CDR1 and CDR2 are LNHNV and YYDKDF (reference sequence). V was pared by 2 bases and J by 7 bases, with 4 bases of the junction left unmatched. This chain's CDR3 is CATSRRQGNQPQHF. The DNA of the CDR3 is TGTGCCACCAGCAGAAGACAGGGGAACCAGCCCCAGCATTTT.

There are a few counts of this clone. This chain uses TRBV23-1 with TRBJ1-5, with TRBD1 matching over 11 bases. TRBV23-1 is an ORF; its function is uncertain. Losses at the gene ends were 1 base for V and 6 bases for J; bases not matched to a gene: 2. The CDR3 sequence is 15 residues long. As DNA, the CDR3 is TGCGCCAGCAGTCAATGGGACAGGGGGTGTCAGCCCCAGCATTTT. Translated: CASSQWDRGCQPQHF.

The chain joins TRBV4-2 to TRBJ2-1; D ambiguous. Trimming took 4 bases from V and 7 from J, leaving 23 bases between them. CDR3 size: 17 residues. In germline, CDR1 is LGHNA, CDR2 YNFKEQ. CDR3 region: CASSPRTVGSTENEQFF. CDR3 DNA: TGTGCCAGCAGCCCCCGCACCGTAGGAAGTACGGAGAATGAGCAGTTCTTC.